This TCR beta chain emerged from a study of cytomegalovirus exposure and HLA in healthy donors. A remark on this clone: Its antigen is still unknown.

PCR used 60 Vbeta primers and 13 Jbeta primers. Generated by immunoSEQ multiplex PCR, the TCRdb table keeps only in-frame clones and is missing some. The table shows approximately 190,000 clones, with roughly 80% occurring only once. Deletions cut 1 base from V and 10 bases from J, with 7 bases between. Germline assignment: CDR1 GTSNPN and CDR2 SVGIG (reference sequence). The CDR3 loop spans 11 amino acids. Findings and limits, study-wide: The study recorded about 150 TCR beta chains that were cytomegalovirus-associated.

Input material: PBMCs. This TCR was recovered from a man between 35 and 55 years old in good health and CMV-seropositive. The chain couples TRBV30 to TRBJ1-4; a weak D match, TRBD1 (5 bases). The CDR3 region is CAWSGGVKLFF. DNA of the CDR3: TGTGCCTGGAGTGGGGGCGTAAAACTGTTTTTT.